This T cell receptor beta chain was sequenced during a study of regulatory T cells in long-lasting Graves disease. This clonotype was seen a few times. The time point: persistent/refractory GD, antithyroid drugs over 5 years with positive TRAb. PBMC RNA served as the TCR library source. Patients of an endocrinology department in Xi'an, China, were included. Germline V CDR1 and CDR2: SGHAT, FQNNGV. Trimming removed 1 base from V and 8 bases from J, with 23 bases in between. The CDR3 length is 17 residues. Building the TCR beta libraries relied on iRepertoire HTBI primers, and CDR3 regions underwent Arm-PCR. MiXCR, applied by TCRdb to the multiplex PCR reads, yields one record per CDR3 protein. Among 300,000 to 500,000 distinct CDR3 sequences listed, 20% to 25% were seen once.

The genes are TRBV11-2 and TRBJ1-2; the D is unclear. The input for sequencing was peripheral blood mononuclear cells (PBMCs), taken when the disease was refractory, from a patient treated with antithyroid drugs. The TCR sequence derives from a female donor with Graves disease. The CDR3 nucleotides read TGTGCCAGCAGCTTAGGATCCGGCCAACGCTTTGACCAGGGCTACACCTTC. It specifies CASSLGSGQRFDQGYTF.